The rows below give T cell receptor beta chains drawn from one sample of a study of shared clonotypes between healthy human individuals. Produced via immunoSEQ multiplex PCR; TCRdb's table is partial and in-frame only. Altogether 400,000 to 600,000 clones are present, 70% to 80% being singletons, with the ten largest covering less than 15%. Sample: PBMCs. The receptors here all came from a woman in her thirties or forties in good health. Some clones in this sample may be carry-over from other donors' samples. Each CDR3 is given with its conserved first and last residue. A D gene is named only where the DNA matches it firmly. Clone size, where shown, is once, few, many, or a class for clones that have expanded.

>TRBD2|TRBV7-9|.|TRBJ2-1
TGTGCCAGCAGCTTAGTACTAGCGGGGGGAGGCAATGAGCAGTTCTTC
CASSLVLAGGGNEQFF
>.|TRBV6-5|.|TRBJ2-2
TGTGCCAGCAGACCACTGGCGGTCACCGGGGAGCTGTTTTTT
CASRPLAVTGELFF
>.|TRBV7-8|few|TRBJ2-1
TGTGCCAGCAGCTTCCAAACCTACAATGAGCAGTTCTTC
CASSFQTYNEQFF
>.|TRBV7-3|.|TRBJ2-7
TGTGCCAGCAGCTCCGGACTAATCCCCTACGAGCAGTACTTC
CASSSGLIPYEQYF
>.|TRBV7-2|.|TRBJ2-3
TGTGCCAGCACCAGGCGGGGAGCCACAGATACGCAGTATTTT
CASTRRGATDTQYF
>TRBD1|TRBV4-2|.|TRBJ1-2
TGTGCCAGCAGCCAAGATCCTCGGGACAGGGCTAATGATGACACCTTC
CASSQDPRDRANDDTF
>.|TRBV5-4|.|TRBJ2-3
TGTGCCAGCAGCTTTCCGGGCACAGATACGCAGTATTTT
CASSFPGTDTQYF
>.|TRBV27|.|TRBJ2-3
TGTGCCAGCAGTTCCGCGGCGGATACGCAGTATTTT
CASSSAADTQYF
>.|TRBV27|.|TRBJ2-7
TGTGCCAGCAGTTTGGGGCAGGGGCTATACGAGCAGTACTTC
CASSLGQGLYEQYF
>TRBD1|TRBV13|.|TRBJ1-2
TGTGCCAGCAGCTTACGCGGACAGGGAACTAACTATGGCTACACCTTC
CASSLRGQGTNYGYTF
>.|TRBV7-2|.|TRBJ2-1
TGTGCCAGCAGCTTAGTGGTGGGTGATGAGCAGTTCTTC
CASSLVVGDEQFF
>TRBD1|TRBV6-6|.|TRBJ2-7
TGTGCCAGCAGTATGGACAGGGACCTAAATGAGCAGTACTTC
CASSMDRDLNEQYF
>.|TRBV2|once|TRBJ2-5
TGTGCCTCCGGTATCGAGACCCAGTACTTC
CASGIETQYF
>.|TRBV4-1|.|TRBJ1-1
TGCGCCAGCAGCCAAGTCTTTAAGAACACTGAAGCTTTCTTT
CASSQVFKNTEAFF
>.|TRBV15|.|TRBJ1-4
TGTGCCACCAGCAGAGATGGGGGAAGTGATGAAAAACTGTTTTTT
CATSRDGGSDEKLFF
>TRBD2|TRBV29-1|.|TRBJ2-1
TGCAGCGTTTATCGGACTAGCGGGAGAAACAATGAGCAGTTCTTC
CSVYRTSGRNNEQFF
>.|TRBV7-7|.|TRBJ2-5
TGTGCTAGCAGCTTAGGCCCTGGGGAGACCCAGTACTTC
CASSLGPGETQYF
>TRBD1|TRBV7-6|.|TRBJ2-3
TGTGCCAGCAGCTCCCGGGACAGCACCACAGATACGCAGTATTTT
CASSSRDSTTDTQYF
>TRBD1|TRBV27|.|TRBJ2-5
TGTGCCAGCAGTGGACAGGGTCCAGAGACCCAGTACTTC
CASSGQGPETQYF
>.|TRBV9|few|TRBJ1-4
TGTGCCAGCAGCACTCACACCGGGGGGGCTGAAAAACTGTTTTTT
CASSTHTGGAEKLFF
>.|TRBV5-6|.|TRBJ2-2
TGTGCCAGCAGCTTGGTACAGGGTCACAACACCGGGGAGCTGTTTTTT
CASSLVQGHNTGELFF
>.|TRBV15|.|TRBJ1-5
TGTGCCACCAGGAAGGGTGGGGGAGACAATCAGCCCCAGCATTTT
CATRKGGGDNQPQHF
>.|TRBV5-4|.|TRBJ2-1
TGTGCCAGCGGCGTCCCTAACTACAATGAGCAGTTCTTC
CASGVPNYNEQFF
>TRBD2|TRBV4-2|.|TRBJ2-2
TGTGCCAGCAGGGTGGCGGGAGAGGACACCGGGGAGCTGTTTTTT
CASRVAGEDTGELFF
>.|TRBV30|.|TRBJ2-1
TGTGCCTGGAGTTCCCGCCTAGGGAGTGAGCAGTTCTTC
CAWSSRLGSEQFF
>.|TRBV4-1|.|TRBJ2-2
TGCGCCAGCAGCCAAGAAGGAGCCACAGTCGGAACCCGTAGGGTGGGGGAGCTGTTTTTT
CASSQEGATVGTRRVGELFF
>.|TRBV28|.|TRBJ1-1
TGTGCCAGCAGTTTACCCAGATTTCGTAGAGCTTTCTTT
CASSLPRFRRAFF
>.|TRBV28|few|TRBJ1-2
TGTGCCAGCACGGCTAACTATGGCTACACCTTC
CASTANYGYTF
>.|TRBV28|.|TRBJ2-1
TGTGCCAGCAGCCAAACATATGAGCAGTTCTTC
CASSQTYEQFF
>TRBD1|TRBV9|.|TRBJ1-6
TGTGCCAGCAGCGCCTGGCCTTCCGGGACAGACAATTCACCCCTCCACTTT
CASSAWPSGTDNSPLHF
>.|TRBV7-8|few|TRBJ2-7
TGTGCCAGCAGCTTGTTTCCGGGACAGCGGGACGAGCAGTACTTC
CASSLFPGQRDEQYF
>TRBD2|TRBV5-4|.|TRBJ2-1
TGTGCCAGCAGCCTCGTTAGTACTAGCGGGCCATACAATGAGCAGTTCTTC
CASSLVSTSGPYNEQFF
>TRBD2|TRBV9|few|TRBJ2-1
TGTGCCAGCAGCGTAGGGAGCGGGAGAGGCAATGAGCAGTTCTTC
CASSVGSGRGNEQFF
>TRBD2|TRBV4-2|many|TRBJ2-1
TGTGCCAGCAGCCCTTGGACTAGCGGGAGGGGGAATGAGCAGTTCTTC
CASSPWTSGRGNEQFF
>.|TRBV5-1|.|TRBJ2-7
TGCGCCAGCAGCTTGGAGGTTTTAACCTACGAGCAGTACTTC
CASSLEVLTYEQYF
>TRBD2|TRBV5-1|.|TRBJ2-2
TGCGCCAGCAGCTTGGCGCTAGCGGATACCGGGGAGCTGTTTTTT
CASSLALADTGELFF
>.|TRBV25-1|.|TRBJ2-6
TGTGCCAGCACAGGGAAAGCCGGGGCCAACGTCCTGACTTTC
CASTGKAGANVLTF
>.|TRBV6-1|.|TRBJ2-7
TGTGCCAGCAATTTCAGGGGAAGCTACGAGCAGTACTTC
CASNFRGSYEQYF
>TRBD1|TRBV10-3|.|TRBJ1-1
TGTGCCATCAGTGAAGGGACAGGGTACACTGAAGCTTTCTTT
CAISEGTGYTEAFF
>TRBD1|TRBV19|once|TRBJ2-7
TGTGCCTCATCGGACAGGGCCTACGAGCAGTACTTC
CASSDRAYEQYF
>TRBD1|TRBV28|.|TRBJ2-5
TGTGCCAGCAGACCTCACAGGGGGGAGTACCAAGAGACCCAGTACTTC
CASRPHRGEYQETQYF